Detailed here is one TCR beta chain. The data are from a study of blood T cell repertoires in COVID-19. Study-level information: COVID-19 samples, acute and convalescent, were from the United States, Italy and Spain. T cells, B-cell-depleted T cells, or PBMCs supplied cDNA or gDNA.

Germline CDR1 and CDR2: SGHAT and FQNNGV. V lost 0 bases, J lost 7 bases, and 7 bases stayed unmatched. The CDR3 sequence is 15 residues long. In the authors' methods: Reference gene primer amplification gave estimated nucleated cell counts. Produced via immunoSEQ multiplex PCR; TCRdb's table is partial and in-frame only. From that table come the V and J calls and clone size; the DNA was used to work out D and trimming. This table has about 90,000 clones, around 90% appearing once. This clonotype originated in a human donor with active COVID-19. The donor label of this sample is uncertain. The chain links TRBV11-2 to TRBJ1-1, with 8 positions matching TRBD1. Sequences were obtained from peripheral blood. CDR3 amino acids: CASSLEAGGIDEAFF. CDR3 DNA sequence: TGTGCCAGCAGCTTAGAGGCAGGGGGCATCGATGAAGCTTTCTTT.